This T cell receptor (beta chain) came from a study of OX40 agonist ivuxolimab in advanced cancers. Study as a whole: In this cohort, patients received ivuxolimab, an agonistic anti-OX40 (CD134) antibody.

This CDR3 is built from 15 residues. The germline CDR1 and CDR2 sequences are SGHRS and YFSETQ. Trimming removed 0 bases at V and 12 bases at J, with 19 bases between. Produced via immunoSEQ multiplex PCR; TCRdb's table is partial and in-frame only. Of about 69,000 clones in the sample, over 60% were seen once. The receptor was isolated from an adult with an advanced solid tumor such as melanoma, head and neck, liver or kidney cancer. Sequenced material: CD4+ or CD8+ T cells sorted from blood, taken in a trial of the OX40 agonist ivuxolimab. The chain has TRBV5-1 and TRBJ2-1; D possibly matches TRBD1 or TRBD2 (6 bases each). The CDR3 spells CASSLGGGPARAQFF. The CDR3 coding sequence is TGCGCCAGCAGCTTGGGAGGGGGGCCGGCGAGGGCGCAGTTCTTC.